The 30 T cell receptor beta chains below come from one sample, sequenced in a study of cytomegalovirus exposure and HLA in healthy donors. The PCR made use of 60 Vbeta and 13 Jbeta primers. Sequencing used immunoSEQ multiplex PCR; TCRdb keeps in-frame clones, though not all of them. The sample includes approximately 160,000 clones, just under 85% of them seen just once. The sample consisted of PBMCs. Receptors originate from a girl between 5 and 17 years old in good health and CMV-seropositive.

The CDR3 protein is CASSLGAGPTGELFF. In DNA form, the CDR3 reads TGCGCCAGCAGCTTGGGTGCAGGGCCCACCGGGGAGCTGTTTTTT. The V and J genes are TRBV5-1 and TRBJ2-2, with D possibly TRBD1 on 5 matching bases. Germline V lookup: CDR1 SGHRS, CDR2 YFSETQ. V lost 0 bases and J 4 bases, leaving 10 bases between the germline ends. The CDR3 totals 15 residues.

This clone was counted between two and nine times. The chain has TRBV13 and TRBJ1-4, with D possibly matching TRBD1 (6 bases). V dropped 0 bases and J dropped 6 bases, with 14 bases sitting between them. The CDR3 has 16 amino acids. The germline V gene has CDR1 PRHDT and CDR2 FYEKMQ (reference sequence). The CDR3, as DNA: TGTGCCAGCAGCTTAGGAGCGGGGGCGATTTATGAAAAACTGTTTTTT. This sequence encodes CASSLGAGAIYEKLFF.

The rearrangement uses TRBV30 and TRBJ1-1; the D gene is possibly TRBD1 (5 bases). V lost 3 bases to trimming and J lost 7 bases, with 9 bases between them. This CDR3 is built from 11 residues. The germline CDR1 and CDR2 sequences are GTSNPN and SVGIG (reference sequence). The CDR3 nucleotides read TGTGCCTGGAGCAGGGCCCTTGAAGCTTTCTTT. Amino acid sequence: CAWSRALEAFF.

This sequence joins TRBV6-1 and TRBJ2-2; 8 bases map to TRBD2. The CDR3 consists of 15 residues. The ends lost 8 bases at V and 3 bases at J; junction bases unmatched: 8. CDR1 is MNHNS and CDR2 is SASEGT in the germline V gene. DNA for the CDR3: TGTGCCAGCGCCCCCTCCGGGGGGGACACCGGGGAGCTGTTTTTT. As protein: CASAPSGGDTGELFF.

The chain employs TRBV6-1 and TRBJ1-1, with TRBD1 matching 7 bases. The CDR3 totals 15 residues. Looked up from germline, CDR1 is MNHNS and CDR2 is SASEGT. The ends lost 5 bases at V and 1 base at J; junction bases unmatched: 7. CDR3 DNA: TGTGCCAGCAGTCCCTGGGACAGCGAGAACACTGAAGCTTTCTTT. The encoded protein is CASSPWDSENTEAFF.

This chain uses TRBV23-1 with TRBJ1-1, with a tentative D call TRBD1 (5 bases). TRBV23-1 is reported as an ORF; its role is uncertain. The V end was cut by 0 bases, the J end by 3 bases, with 20 bases between. This CDR3 comprises 18 residues. CDR3: CASSQSYSGWGVDTEAFF. CDR3 DNA sequence: TGCGCCAGCAGTCAATCGTATTCAGGCTGGGGGGTGGACACTGAAGCTTTCTTT.

The V gene is TRBV5-1, the J gene TRBJ2-1, with no clear D. Looked up from germline, CDR1 is SGHRS and CDR2 is YFSETQ. V lost 1 base and J 10 bases, leaving 9 bases between the germline ends. The CDR3 is 12 residues long. The CDR3 coding sequence is TGCGCCAGCAGCTTGAGCCAAACCGAGCAGTTCTTC. Translation gives CASSLSQTEQFF.

The chain recombines TRBV5-8 with TRBJ1-5; 7 bases line up with TRBD1. Per germline, CDR1 SGHTS and CDR2 YDEGEE. The CDR3 loop spans 14 amino acids. V dropped 3 bases and J dropped 1; count of bases not matched to a gene: 1. CDR3 nucleotides: TGTGCCAGCAGCTCGGGACAGAGCAATCAGCCCCAGCATTTT. Amino acids: CASSSGQSNQPQHF. The variable domain in full, with the rest retrieved from reference TRBV5-8 and TRBJ1-5, is EAGVTQSPTHLIKTRGQQATLRCSPISGHTSVYWYQQALGLGLQFLLWYDEGEERNRGNFPPRFSGRQFPNYSSELNVNALELEDSALYLCASSSGQSNQPQHFGDGTRLSIL.

J is TRBJ2-7 and V is TRBV6-5; D remains ambiguous. Germline loops: CDR1 MNHEY, CDR2 SVGAGI. V gave up 2 bases and J gave up 0 bases, with 8 bases separating them. CDR3 length equals 14 residues. The DNA for the CDR3 is TGTGCCAGCAGTTACGACTTATACTCCTACGAGCAGTACTTC. Translated, it gives CASSYDLYSYEQYF.

This rearrangement joins TRBV4-2 to TRBJ2-2; 8 bases are a match to TRBD2. Germline loops: CDR1 LGHNA, CDR2 YNFKEQ. V lost 5 bases to trimming and J lost 2 bases; unmatched junction nucleotides: 7. There are 16 residues in the CDR3. This CDR3 reads CASSALAASNTGELFF. CDR3 nucleotide sequence: TGTGCCAGCAGCGCACTAGCGGCCTCAAACACCGGGGAGCTGTTTTTT.

The chain carries TRBV6-1 and TRBJ2-3; possibly TRBD2 for D (7 bases). Between the trimmed V and J ends, which lost 4 bases and 4 bases, there was a span of 18 bases. The CDR3 sequence is 16 residues long. Germline assignment: CDR1 MNHNS and CDR2 SASEGT. CDR3 amino acids: CASSALRGGRADTQYF. DNA for the CDR3: TGTGCCAGCAGTGCCCTAAGGGGGGGGCGGGCAGATACGCAGTATTTT.

This chain links TRBV11-2 with TRBJ1-1, with TRBD1 identical over 9 bases. CDR1 is SGHAT and CDR2 is FQNNGV in the germline V gene. V was pared by 3 bases and J by 2 bases, with 1 base of the junction left unmatched. CDR3 length: 14 residues. As DNA, the CDR3 is TGTGCCAGCAGCTTGGGACAGGGAAACACTGAAGCTTTCTTT. It yields the protein CASSLGQGNTEAFF.

This sequence joins TRBV7-9 and TRBJ1-1, with TRBD1 matching 7 bases. The CDR3 has 14 residues. V was pared by 5 bases and J by 3 bases, with 6 bases of the junction left unmatched. The germline CDR1 and CDR2 sequences are SEHNR and FQNEAQ (reference sequence). CDR3 amino acids: CASSRGQTYTEAFF. The CDR3 DNA reads as TGTGCCAGCAGCCGGGGACAGACCTACACTGAAGCTTTCTTT.

In this sample, this clone turned up once. This chain uses TRBV18 with TRBJ1-2; TRBD1 agrees at 8 bases. The CDR3 spans 13 residues. V was clipped by 3 bases and J by 8 bases; unmatched bases: 5. Per germline, CDR1 KGHSH and CDR2 LQKENI. CDR3: CASSPSTGDGYTF. As DNA, the CDR3 is TGTGCCAGCTCACCCTCGACAGGGGACGGCTACACCTTC.

This clone was recorded a few times. The chain joins TRBV9 to TRBJ2-7; 8 nucleotides line up with TRBD2. The CDR3 runs to 15 residues. CDR1 and CDR2 (germline): SGDLS, YYNGEE. Trimming at V came to 3 bases and at J to 3 bases, leaving 8 bases not matched to a gene. The CDR3 DNA follows: TGTGCCAGCAGCGGTGGTAATAGCGGGGACTACGAGCAGTACTTC. Translating it yields CASSGGNSGDYEQYF.

In the case of this clone: At the DNA level, this CDR3 is encoded by other sequences in the same sample as well. The chain employs TRBV7-9 and TRBJ1-1; TRBD1 agrees at 7 bases. With V trimmed by 6 bases and J by 6 bases, 4 bases remained unmatched. CDR3 size: 12 residues. CDR1 SEHNR and CDR2 FQNEAQ come from the germline V gene (reference sequence). In DNA, the CDR3 is TGTGCCAGCAGTCTAGGGGGCGCTGAAGCTTTCTTT. Amino acid sequence: CASSLGGAEAFF.

The chain has TRBV9 and TRBJ2-1, with TRBD2 identical over 7 bases. J gave up 4 bases and V 0 bases, and 4 bases lay outside the gene matches. The CDR3 is 15 residues long. CDR1 is SGDLS and CDR2 is YYNGEE in the germline V gene. The CDR3 region is CASSVVPSGYNEQFF. CDR3 nucleotide sequence: TGTGCCAGCAGCGTAGTGCCTAGCGGTTACAATGAGCAGTTCTTC.

The V call is TRBV7-9, the J call TRBJ1-1; TRBD1 might be the D (6 bases). Germline loops: CDR1 SEHNR, CDR2 FQNEAQ (reference sequence). V was pared by 4 bases and J by 3 bases, with 12 bases between. This CDR3 comprises 14 residues. The CDR3, as DNA: TGTGCCAGCAGCTCACAGGGAATTTACACTGAAGCTTTCTTT. Its protein is CASSSQGIYTEAFF.

V gene TRBV6-1 combines with J gene TRBJ2-5; a possible D gene is TRBD2 (7 bases). The CDR3 is 15 amino acids. Germline loops: CDR1 MNHNS, CDR2 SASEGT. Trimming pared 7 bases from V and 2 bases from J, leaving 17 bases between. The CDR3, as DNA: TGTGCCAGCAATGTCGGGGGGCAGAAACAAGAGACCCAGTACTTC. As protein: CASNVGGQKQETQYF.

The chain couples TRBV2 to TRBJ1-1; no definite D call. V was cut by 4 bases and J by 0 bases, with 9 bases left in between. This CDR3 has 14 amino acids. The germline V gene has CDR1 SNHLY and CDR2 FYNNEI. CDR3 loop: CASSVVRVNTEAFF. CDR3 sequence (DNA): TGTGCCAGCAGTGTCGTGAGGGTGAACACTGAAGCTTTCTTT. Looking up the rest from reference TRBV2 and TRBJ1-1 gives the full variable domain: EPEVTQTPSHQVTQMGQEVILRCVPISNHLYFYWYRQILGQKVEFLVSFYNNEISEKSEIFDDQFSVERPDGSNFTLKIRSTKLEDSAMYFCASSVVRVNTEAFFGQGTRLTVV.

V usage is TRBV7-2 and J usage is TRBJ2-1; 9 positions match TRBD2. The V gene's germline CDR1 is SGHTA and CDR2 FQGNSA. This CDR3 is 15 amino acids long. Unmatched junction bases numbered 8, after V lost 2 bases and J lost 9 bases. DNA of the CDR3: TGTGCCAGCAGCTTAAACGGCGGGGGGGCCGGTGAGCAGTTCTTC. Its protein product is CASSLNGGGAGEQFF.

J is TRBJ2-2 and V is TRBV30, with D tentatively TRBD2 (5 bases). This CDR3 has 11 residues. Per the germline V gene, CDR1 is GTSNPN and CDR2 is SVGIG (reference sequence). The CDR3 protein is CGSGNTGELFF. CDR3 in DNA: TGTGGAAGCGGAAACACCGGGGAGCTGTTTTTT.

A word on this clone: The junction departs from the called germline gene at one end, perhaps through a read error. J is TRBJ1-1 and V is TRBV6-5; tentative D call: TRBD1 (6 bases). This CDR3 region has 13 residues. Germline loops: CDR1 MNHEY, CDR2 SVGAGI. In nucleotides, the CDR3 is TGTGCCGGCAGGGGATGGGGCGTCCCTGAAGCTTTCTTT. Translation gives CAGRGWGVPEAFF.

The rearrangement uses TRBV10-2 and TRBJ2-7; TRBD2 matches 8 bases. This CDR3 has 12 amino acids. Germline V gives CDR1 WSHSY, CDR2 SAAADI. V shed 10 bases and J 2 bases; nucleotides not matched to a gene: 4. DNA for the CDR3: TGCGCCACGGGGGGGTATCCCTACGAGCAGTACTTC. It yields the protein CATGGYPYEQYF.

This sequence joins TRBV18 and TRBJ2-3, with unresolved D. There are 14 residues in the CDR3. V was shortened by 6 bases and J by 2 bases, with 12 bases between the two germline ends. Germline V lookup: CDR1 KGHSH, CDR2 LQKENI. Written as DNA, the CDR3 is TGTGCCAGCTCGCGTCTTCCCCCCACAGATACGCAGTATTTT. Encoded protein: CASSRLPPTDTQYF.

This chain connects TRBV10-1 to TRBJ2-5; 9 bases fit TRBD2. The J call is doubtful: the DNA matches TRBJ2-7 better. The CDR3 totals 15 residues. The germline V gene encodes CDR1 WNHNN and CDR2 SYGVQD (reference sequence). CDR3 nucleotides: TGCGCCAGCAGTCCCAGCGGGGGGTTTTTTTACGAGCAGTACTTC. This sequence encodes CASSPSGGFFYEQYF.

This chain connects TRBV25-1 to TRBJ1-2, with D possibly being TRBD1 (6 bases). CDR1 and CDR2 (germline): MGHDK, SYGVNS. The CDR3 spans 13 residues. V lost 7 bases and J lost 0, with 9 bases in between. The CDR3 bases are TGTGCCAGCATGGACAGAGCTAACTATGGCTACACCTTC. This codes for CASMDRANYGYTF.

The rearrangement links TRBV2 to TRBJ1-1, with D uncertain. V dropped 8 bases and J dropped 2 bases, with 15 bases sitting between them. Germline CDR1 is SNHLY and CDR2 is FYNNEI. The CDR3 has 14 amino acids. CDR3 nucleotides: TGTGCCAGCCAAGAACGCCGGTCCAACACTGAAGCTTTCTTT. It encodes CASQERRSNTEAFF.

V usage is TRBV4-1 and J usage is TRBJ2-7, with 8 bases identical to TRBD1. This CDR3 is built from 14 residues. With 1 base clipped from V and 3 bases from J, the junction kept 2 bases outside the gene matches. Germline CDR1 MGHRA, CDR2 YSYEKL. CDR3 coding DNA: TGCGCCAGCAGCCAAGCTACAGGGGGCTACGAGCAGTACTTC. Translated, it gives CASSQATGGYEQYF.

This sequence joins TRBV4-2 and TRBJ1-1; D is possibly TRBD1 (5 bases). Germline assignment: CDR1 LGHNA and CDR2 YNFKEQ. V was trimmed by 1 base and J by 3 bases, leaving 6 bases between them. The CDR3 is 13 amino acids. CDR3 region: CASSQGTYTEAFF. The CDR3 DNA reads TGTGCCAGCAGCCAAGGGACATACACTGAAGCTTTCTTT.